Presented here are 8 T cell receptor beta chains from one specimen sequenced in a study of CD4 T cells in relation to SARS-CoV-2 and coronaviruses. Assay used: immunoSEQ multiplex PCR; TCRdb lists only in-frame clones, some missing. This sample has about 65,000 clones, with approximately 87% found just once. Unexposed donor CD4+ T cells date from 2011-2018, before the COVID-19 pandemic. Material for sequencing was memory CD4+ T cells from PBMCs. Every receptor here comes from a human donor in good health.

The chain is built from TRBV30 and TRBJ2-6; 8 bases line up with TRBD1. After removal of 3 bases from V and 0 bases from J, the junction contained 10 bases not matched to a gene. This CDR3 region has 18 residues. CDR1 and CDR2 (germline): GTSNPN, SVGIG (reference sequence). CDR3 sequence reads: CAWRSRTGLISGANVLTF. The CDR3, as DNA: TGTGCCTGGAGATCCCGGACAGGGCTAATCTCTGGGGCCAACGTCCTGACTTTC.

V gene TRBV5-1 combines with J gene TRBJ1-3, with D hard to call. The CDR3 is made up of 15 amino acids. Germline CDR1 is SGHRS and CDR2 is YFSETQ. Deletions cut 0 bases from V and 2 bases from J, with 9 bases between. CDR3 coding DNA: TGCGCCAGCAGCTTGGGTGGCAGGACTGGAAACACCATATATTTT. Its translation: CASSLGGRTGNTIYF.

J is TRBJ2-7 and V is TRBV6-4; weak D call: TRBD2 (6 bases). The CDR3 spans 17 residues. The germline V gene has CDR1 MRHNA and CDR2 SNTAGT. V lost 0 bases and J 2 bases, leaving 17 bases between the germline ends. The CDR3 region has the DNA TGTGCCAGCAGTGACTCGGAAACGGGACTCCCCCCCTACGAGCAGTACTTC. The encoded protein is CASSDSETGLPPYEQYF.

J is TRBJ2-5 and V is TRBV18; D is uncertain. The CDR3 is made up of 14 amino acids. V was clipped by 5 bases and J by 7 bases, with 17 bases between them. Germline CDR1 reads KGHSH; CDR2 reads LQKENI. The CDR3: CASSLDTLEATQYF. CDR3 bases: TGTGCCAGCTCATTAGACACCCTAGAGGCGACCCAGTACTTC.

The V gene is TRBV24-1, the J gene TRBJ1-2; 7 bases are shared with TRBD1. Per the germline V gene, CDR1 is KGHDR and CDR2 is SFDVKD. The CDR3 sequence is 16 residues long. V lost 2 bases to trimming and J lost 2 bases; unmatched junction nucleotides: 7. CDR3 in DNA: TGTGCCACCAGTGATTCCCGGACAGGTAGGAACTATGGCTACACCTTC. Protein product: CATSDSRTGRNYGYTF.

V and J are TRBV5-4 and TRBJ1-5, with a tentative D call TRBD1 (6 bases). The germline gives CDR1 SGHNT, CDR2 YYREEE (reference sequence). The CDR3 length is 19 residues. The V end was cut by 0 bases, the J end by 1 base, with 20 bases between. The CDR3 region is CASSLGGGGGMGSNQPQHF. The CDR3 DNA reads TGTGCCAGCAGCTTGGGGGGCGGGGGCGGAATGGGAAGCAATCAGCCCCAGCATTTT.

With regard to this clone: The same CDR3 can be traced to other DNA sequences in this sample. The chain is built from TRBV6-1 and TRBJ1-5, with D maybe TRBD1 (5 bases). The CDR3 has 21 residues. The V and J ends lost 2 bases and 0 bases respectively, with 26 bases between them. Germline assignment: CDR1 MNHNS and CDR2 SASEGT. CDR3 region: CASSEQPGGAAFRYSNQPQHF. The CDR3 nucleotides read TGTGCCAGCAGTGAACAGCCCGGGGGAGCCGCATTTCGTTATAGCAATCAGCCCCAGCATTTT.

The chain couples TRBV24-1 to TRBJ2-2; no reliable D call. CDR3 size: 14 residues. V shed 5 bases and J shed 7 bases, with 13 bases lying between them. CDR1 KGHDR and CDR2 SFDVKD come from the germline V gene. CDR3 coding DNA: TGTGCCACCAGTGTGCCTTCTGGTATCGGGGAGCTGTTTTTT. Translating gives CATSVPSGIGELFF.